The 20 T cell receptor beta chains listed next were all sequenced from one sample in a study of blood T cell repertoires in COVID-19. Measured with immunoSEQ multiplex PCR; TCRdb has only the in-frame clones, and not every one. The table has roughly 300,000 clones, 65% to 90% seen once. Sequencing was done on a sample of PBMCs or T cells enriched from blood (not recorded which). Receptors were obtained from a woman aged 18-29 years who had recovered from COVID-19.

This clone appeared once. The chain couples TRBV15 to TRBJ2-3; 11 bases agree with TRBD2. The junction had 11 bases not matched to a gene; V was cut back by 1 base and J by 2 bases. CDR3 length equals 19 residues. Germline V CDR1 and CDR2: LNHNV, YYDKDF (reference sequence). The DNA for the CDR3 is TGTGCCACCAGCAGAGTTGACAGGCTACTAGCGGGAGACACAGATACGCAGTATTTT. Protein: CATSRVDRLLAGDTDTQYF.

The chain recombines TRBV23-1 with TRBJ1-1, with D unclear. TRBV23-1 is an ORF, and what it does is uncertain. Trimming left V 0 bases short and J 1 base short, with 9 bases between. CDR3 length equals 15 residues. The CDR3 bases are TGCGCCAGCAGTCAATCCAGAGGGAGGAACACTGAAGCTTTCTTT. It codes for CASSQSRGRNTEAFF.

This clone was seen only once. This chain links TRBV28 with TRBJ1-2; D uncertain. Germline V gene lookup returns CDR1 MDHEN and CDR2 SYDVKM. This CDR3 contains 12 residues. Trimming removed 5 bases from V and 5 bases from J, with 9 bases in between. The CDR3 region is CASSMVRYGYTF. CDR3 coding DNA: TGTGCCAGCAGTATGGTCAGATATGGCTACACCTTC.

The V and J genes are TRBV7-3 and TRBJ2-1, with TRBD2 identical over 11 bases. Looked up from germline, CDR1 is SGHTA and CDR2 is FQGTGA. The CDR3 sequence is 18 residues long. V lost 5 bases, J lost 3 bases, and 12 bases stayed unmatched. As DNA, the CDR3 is TGTGCCAGCAGCCCCTATAAGTTACTAGCGGGGGACTACAATGAGCAGTTCTTC. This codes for CASSPYKLLAGDYNEQFF.

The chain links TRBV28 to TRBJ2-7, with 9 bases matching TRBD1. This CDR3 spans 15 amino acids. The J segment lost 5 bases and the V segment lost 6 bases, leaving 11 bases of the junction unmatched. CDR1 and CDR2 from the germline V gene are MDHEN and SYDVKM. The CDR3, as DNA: TGTGCCAGCAGACTGGGACAGGGCGAATTCCACGAGCAGTACTTC. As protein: CASRLGQGEFHEQYF.

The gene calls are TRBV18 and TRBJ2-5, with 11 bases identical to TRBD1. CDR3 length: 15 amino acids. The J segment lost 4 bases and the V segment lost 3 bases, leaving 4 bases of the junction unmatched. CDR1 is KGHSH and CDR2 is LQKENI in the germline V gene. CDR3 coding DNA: TGTGCCAGCTCACCGGGGACAGGGGGTACAGAGACCCAGTACTTC. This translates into CASSPGTGGTETQYF. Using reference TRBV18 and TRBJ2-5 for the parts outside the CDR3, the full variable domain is NAGVMQNPRHLVRRRGQEARLRCSPMKGHSHVYWYRQLPEEGLKFMVYLQKENIIDESGMPKERFSAEFPKEGPSILRIQQVVRGDSAAYFCASSPGTGGTETQYFGPGTRLLVL.

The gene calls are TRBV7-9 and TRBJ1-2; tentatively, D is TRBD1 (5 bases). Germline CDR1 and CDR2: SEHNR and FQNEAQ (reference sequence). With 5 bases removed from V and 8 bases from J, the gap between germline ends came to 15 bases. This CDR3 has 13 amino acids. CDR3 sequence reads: CASSGQVGNGYTF. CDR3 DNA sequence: TGTGCCAGCAGCGGACAAGTCGGAAACGGCTACACCTTC.

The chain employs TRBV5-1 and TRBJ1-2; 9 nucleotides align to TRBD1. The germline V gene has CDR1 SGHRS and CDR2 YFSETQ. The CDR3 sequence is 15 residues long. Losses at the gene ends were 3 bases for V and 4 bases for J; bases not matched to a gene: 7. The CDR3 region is CASSYGQGRSYGYTF. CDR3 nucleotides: TGCGCCAGCAGCTACGGACAGGGGCGTAGCTATGGCTACACCTTC.

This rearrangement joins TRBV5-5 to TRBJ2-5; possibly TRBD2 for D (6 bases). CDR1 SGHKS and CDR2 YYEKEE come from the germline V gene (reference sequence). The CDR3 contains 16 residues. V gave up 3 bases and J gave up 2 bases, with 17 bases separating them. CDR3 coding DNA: TGTGCCAGCAGCTGGACCCCTTCTCGGGGGCAAGAGACCCAGTACTTC. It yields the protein CASSWTPSRGQETQYF.

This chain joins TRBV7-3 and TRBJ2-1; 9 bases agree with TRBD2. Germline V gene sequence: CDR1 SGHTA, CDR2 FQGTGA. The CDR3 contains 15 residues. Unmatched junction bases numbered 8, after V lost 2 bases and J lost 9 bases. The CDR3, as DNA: TGTGCCAGCAGCTTACTTATAGCGGGAGAGTCTGAGCAGTTCTTC. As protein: CASSLLIAGESEQFF. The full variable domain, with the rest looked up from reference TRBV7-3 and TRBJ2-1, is GAGVSQTPSNKVTEKGKYVELRCDPISGHTALYWYRQSLGQGPEFLIYFQGTGAADDSGLPNDRFFAVRPEGSVSTLKIQRTERGDSAVYLCASSLLIAGESEQFFGPGTRLTVL.

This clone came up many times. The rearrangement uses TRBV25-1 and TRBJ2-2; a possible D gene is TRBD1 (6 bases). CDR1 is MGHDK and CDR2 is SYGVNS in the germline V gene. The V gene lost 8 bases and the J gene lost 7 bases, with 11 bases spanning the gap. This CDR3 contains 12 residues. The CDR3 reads CASEQGLGELFF. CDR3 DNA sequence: TGTGCCAGCGAACAGGGTCTCGGGGAGCTGTTTTTT.

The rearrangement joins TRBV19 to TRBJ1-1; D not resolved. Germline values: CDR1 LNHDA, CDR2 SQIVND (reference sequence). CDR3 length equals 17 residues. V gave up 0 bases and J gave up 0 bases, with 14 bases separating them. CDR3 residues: CASSIDSLALMNTEAFF. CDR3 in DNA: TGTGCCAGTAGTATAGACAGCCTAGCACTCATGAACACTGAAGCTTTCTTT.

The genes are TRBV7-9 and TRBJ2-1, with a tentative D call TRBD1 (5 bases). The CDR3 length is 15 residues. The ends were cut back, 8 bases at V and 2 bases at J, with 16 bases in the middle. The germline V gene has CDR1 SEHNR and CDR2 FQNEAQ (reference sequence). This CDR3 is CASGHSRETYNEQFF. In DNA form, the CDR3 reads TGTGCCAGCGGACACTCACGAGAAACCTACAATGAGCAGTTCTTC.

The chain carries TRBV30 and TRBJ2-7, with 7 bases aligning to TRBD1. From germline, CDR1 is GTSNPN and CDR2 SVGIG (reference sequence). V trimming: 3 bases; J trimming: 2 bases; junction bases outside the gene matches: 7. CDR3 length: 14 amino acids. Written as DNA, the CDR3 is TGTGCCTGGAGCGTCGGGACAGCTCCCTACGAGCAGTACTTC. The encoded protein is CAWSVGTAPYEQYF.

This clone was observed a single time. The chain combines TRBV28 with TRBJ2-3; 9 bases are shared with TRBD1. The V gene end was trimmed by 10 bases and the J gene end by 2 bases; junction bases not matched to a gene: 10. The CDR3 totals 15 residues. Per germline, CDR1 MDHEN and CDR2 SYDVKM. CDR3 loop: CATTGGQGYTDTQYF. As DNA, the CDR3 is TGTGCCACCACGGGGGGACAGGGATACACAGATACGCAGTATTTT.

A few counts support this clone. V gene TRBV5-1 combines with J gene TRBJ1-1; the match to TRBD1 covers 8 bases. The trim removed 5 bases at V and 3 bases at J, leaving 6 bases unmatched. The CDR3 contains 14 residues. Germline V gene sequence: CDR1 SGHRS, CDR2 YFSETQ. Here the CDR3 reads CASRIQGEYTEAFF. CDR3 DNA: TGCGCCAGCAGGATACAGGGGGAGTACACTGAAGCTTTCTTT.

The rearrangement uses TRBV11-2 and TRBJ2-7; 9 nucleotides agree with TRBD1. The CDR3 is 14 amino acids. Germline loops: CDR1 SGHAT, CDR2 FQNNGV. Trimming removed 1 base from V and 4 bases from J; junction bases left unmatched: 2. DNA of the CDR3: TGTGCCAGCAGCTTAGGGACAGGGGAATACGAGCAGTACTTC. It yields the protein CASSLGTGEYEQYF.

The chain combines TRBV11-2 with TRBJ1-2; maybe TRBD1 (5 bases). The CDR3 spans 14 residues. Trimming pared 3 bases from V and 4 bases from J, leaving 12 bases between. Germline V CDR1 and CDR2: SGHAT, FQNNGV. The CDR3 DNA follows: TGTGCCAGCAGCTTTTCCGGCAGGGCCTATGGCTACACCTTC. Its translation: CASSFSGRAYGYTF.

The CDR3 bases are TGTGCCAGCAGCTTGCGAGGGGGGGCTGAGACCCAGTACTTC. This translates into CASSLRGGAETQYF. This chain connects TRBV5-4 to TRBJ2-5; tentative D call: TRBD2 (7 bases). The ends were cut back, 1 base at V and 5 bases at J, with 12 bases in the middle. There are 14 residues in the CDR3. Germline loops: CDR1 SGHNT, CDR2 YYREEE (reference sequence).

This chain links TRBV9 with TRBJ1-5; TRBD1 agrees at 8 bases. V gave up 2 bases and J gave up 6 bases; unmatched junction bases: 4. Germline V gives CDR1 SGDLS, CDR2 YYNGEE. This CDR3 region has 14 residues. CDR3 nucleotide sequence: TGTGCCAGCAGCGTCGGACAGGGCGGTCAGCCCCAGCATTTT. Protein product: CASSVGQGGQPQHF.